Shown below are 30 T cell receptor beta chains from a single sample sequenced in a study of Ad26.COV2.S vaccination and SARS-CoV-2 variants. Treatment: some 19 received Ad26.COV2.S at low or high dose, single or two shots; roughly five received placebo; per-sample allocation not given. Each sample was drawn 63 days after the first injection (of vaccine or placebo). Measured with immunoSEQ multiplex PCR; TCRdb has only the in-frame clones, and not every one. Altogether 300,000 to 400,000 clones are present, about 86% being singletons, with the ten largest covering around 2%. Sequences were derived from peripheral blood, sampled in a trial of Ad26.COV2.S vaccine versus placebo. The receptor source for this set is a person between 18 and 59 years old who received the Ad26.COV2.S COVID-19 vaccine or a placebo.

This chain uses TRBV27 with TRBJ2-5; 8 bases match TRBD1. Losses at the gene ends were 5 bases for V and 5 bases for J; bases not matched to a gene: 7. Germline loops: CDR1 MNHEY, CDR2 SMNVEV (reference sequence). This CDR3 is built from 14 residues. The CDR3, as DNA: TGTGCCAGCAGTAACGACAGGGGCGGGGAGACCCAGTACTTC. This sequence encodes CASSNDRGGETQYF.

This chain links TRBV6-1 with TRBJ1-2; D not resolved. Germline V gene sequence: CDR1 MNHNS, CDR2 SASEGT. The length of the CDR3 is 12 residues. V shed 2 bases and J shed 4 bases, with 5 bases lying between them. The CDR3 DNA sequence: TGTGCCAGCAGTGAATGGACCTATGGCTACACCTTC. Protein sequence: CASSEWTYGYTF.

The rearrangement links TRBV18 to TRBJ1-5; TRBD1 aligns across 7 bases. In germline, CDR1 is KGHSH, CDR2 LQKENI. V shed 2 bases, J shed 3 bases, and the junction held 4 bases outside the gene matches. This CDR3 has 15 residues. CDR3 nucleotide sequence: TGTGCCAGCTCACCATCGGGACAGTTCAATCAGCCCCAGCATTTT. This gives the protein CASSPSGQFNQPQHF.

There are a few counts of this clone. The chain has TRBV3-1 (or the pseudogene TRBV3-2) and TRBJ1-5, with D hard to call. The CDR3 consists of 13 residues. V was cut by 1 base and J by 8 bases, with 9 bases left in between. The germline V gene encodes CDR1 LGHDT and CDR2 YNNKEL (reference sequence). The CDR3 sequence is CASSQGPFEPQHF. In DNA, the CDR3 is TGTGCCAGCAGCCAAGGCCCGTTTGAGCCCCAGCATTTT.

The rearrangement joins TRBV30 to TRBJ2-3; 10 bases are shared with TRBD2. Germline CDR1 is GTSNPN and CDR2 is SVGIG (reference sequence). The ends lost 3 bases at V and 6 bases at J; junction bases unmatched: 6. The CDR3 consists of 14 residues. Written as DNA, the CDR3 is TGTGCCTGGAGCTTAGCGGGGGGCCGCGATACGCAGTATTTT. Amino acid sequence: CAWSLAGGRDTQYF.

This clone was counted only a few times. The chain couples TRBV5-4 to TRBJ2-5; 8 bases agree with TRBD2. The CDR3 covers 15 residues. Trimming cost V 0 bases and J 2 bases; bases outside gene matches: 3. CDR1 SGHNT and CDR2 YYREEE come from the germline V gene (reference sequence). The CDR3 nucleotides read TGTGCCAGCAGCTTGGGTAGCGGGATACAAGAGACCCAGTACTTC. It encodes CASSLGSGIQETQYF.

V usage is TRBV6-4 and J usage is TRBJ1-2; TRBD1 aligns across 8 bases. The germline V gene encodes CDR1 MRHNA and CDR2 SNTAGT. After removal of 9 bases from V and 3 bases from J, the junction contained 9 bases not matched to a gene. The CDR3 covers 14 residues. CDR3 sequence (DNA): TGTGCCAGGGATCAGGGGGCTTGGGACTATGGCTACACCTTC. Translation gives CARDQGAWDYGYTF.

The gene calls are TRBV11-2 and TRBJ2-7, with D maybe TRBD1 (6 bases). CDR3 size: 14 residues. The germline V gene has CDR1 SGHAT and CDR2 FQNNGV. V was cut by 3 bases and J by 3 bases, with 12 bases left in between. The CDR3 sequence is CASSFTLDSYEQYF. The CDR3 DNA follows: TGTGCCAGCAGCTTCACCCTGGACAGCTACGAGCAGTACTTC.

The V and J genes are TRBV19 and TRBJ2-7, with TRBD1 identical over 7 bases. Trimming took 6 bases from V and 3 from J; bases not matched to a gene: 11. Germline CDR1 is LNHDA and CDR2 is SQIVND (reference sequence). CDR3 length equals 15 residues. CDR3 bases: TGTGCCAGTAGCAAAGACAGGGCCCGGGACTACGAGCAGTACTTC. It translates to CASSKDRARDYEQYF. Complete variable domain (other parts from reference TRBV19 and TRBJ2-7): DGGITQSPKYLFRKEGQNVTLSCEQNLNHDAMYWYRQDPGQGLRLIYYSQIVNDFQKGDIAEGYSVSREKKESFPLTVTSAQKNPTAFYLCASSKDRARDYEQYFGPGTRLTVT.

This clone appeared once. This chain connects TRBV19 to TRBJ2-1; D remains unclear. The germline gives CDR1 LNHDA, CDR2 SQIVND (reference sequence). The length of the CDR3 is 13 residues. V dropped 6 bases and J dropped 9 bases, with 15 bases sitting between them. CDR3 nucleotides: TGTGCCAGTAGCGGATCCAATCGGCGTGAGCAGTTCTTC. Residues: CASSGSNRREQFF.

J is TRBJ2-2 and V is TRBV10-3, with 9 bases aligning to TRBD1. This CDR3 contains 15 residues. Germline V CDR1 and CDR2: ENHRY, SYGVKD. Unmatched junction bases numbered 5, after V lost 4 bases and J lost 5 bases. The CDR3 sequence: CAISGGTGRTGELFF. In DNA, the CDR3 is TGTGCCATCAGTGGTGGGACAGGGAGGACCGGGGAGCTGTTTTTT.

V gene TRBV5-1 combines with J gene TRBJ1-4; TRBD1 matches 7 bases. CDR3 length: 16 amino acids. Germline lookup yields CDR1 SGHRS and CDR2 YFSETQ. V lost 0 bases, J lost 8 bases, and 10 bases stayed unmatched. CDR3 sequence (DNA): TGCGCCAGCAGCTTGGTCTACAGGGGTTCGCGAGAAAAACTGTTTTTT. Translation gives CASSLVYRGSREKLFF.

The V call is TRBV3-1 (or the pseudogene TRBV3-2), the J call TRBJ1-4; 10 bases align to TRBD1. Germline loops: CDR1 LGHDT, CDR2 YNNKEL (reference sequence). With 5 bases clipped from V and 4 bases from J, the junction kept 10 bases outside the gene matches. The CDR3 sequence is 17 residues long. The CDR3 here is CASSGSFGTGVNEKLFF. CDR3 DNA sequence: TGTGCCAGCAGCGGGAGCTTCGGGACAGGGGTTAATGAAAAACTGTTTTTT.

This sequence joins TRBV25-1 and TRBJ1-2; 7 bases agree with TRBD1. V trimming: 3 bases; J trimming: 7 bases; junction bases outside the gene matches: 8. CDR1 is MGHDK, CDR2 SYGVNS, per germline. The CDR3 sequence is 14 residues long. As DNA, the CDR3 is TGTGCCAGCAGTGATGTGAGGGGGCAGGGTGGCTACACCTTC. Its translation is CASSDVRGQGGYTF.

With regard to this clone: This CDR3 is also generated by other DNA sequences in the sample. This chain joins TRBV4-3 and TRBJ1-1; D unclear. Trimming removed 1 base from V and 4 bases from J, with 7 bases in between. Germline values: CDR1 LGHNA, CDR2 YSLEER. The CDR3 is made up of 13 amino acids. The CDR3 here is CASSQGRGTEAFF. Written as DNA, the CDR3 is TGCGCCAGCAGCCAAGGGCGGGGCACTGAAGCTTTCTTT.

In its sample, this clone was seen a few times. V and J are TRBV3-1 (or the pseudogene TRBV3-2) and TRBJ1-2, with D uncertain. The CDR3 extends over 11 amino acids. Trimming pared 8 bases from V and 6 bases from J, leaving 10 bases between. Per germline, CDR1 LGHDT and CDR2 YNNKEL (reference sequence). Written as DNA, the CDR3 is TGTGCCAGCGGAGGCCCCCATGGCTACACCTTC. Amino acids: CASGGPHGYTF.

Concerning this clone: The sample contains more than one DNA sequence encoding this CDR3. The chain is built from TRBV29-1 and TRBJ1-2; TRBD1 matches at 7 bases. The V gene end was trimmed by 4 bases and the J gene end by 7 bases; junction bases not matched to a gene: 9. This CDR3 spans 13 amino acids. The germline V gene has CDR1 SQVTM and CDR2 ANQGSEA. The CDR3 DNA is TGCAGCGTTGGAGGAACAGGGGCGTCTGGCTACACCTTC. The encoded protein is CSVGGTGASGYTF.

The chain links TRBV7-9 to TRBJ2-7; D is ambiguous. The CDR3 sequence is 13 residues long. The V and J ends lost 8 bases and 6 bases respectively, with 17 bases between them. Germline CDR1 SEHNR, CDR2 FQNEAQ (reference sequence). CDR3 loop: CASGPWALTEQYF. The CDR3, as DNA: TGTGCCAGCGGACCTTGGGCCCTTACCGAGCAGTACTTC.

This clone was counted once. The genes are TRBV9 and TRBJ2-1; D may be TRBD1 (5 bases). Germline V gene lookup returns CDR1 SGDLS and CDR2 YYNGEE. V gave up 0 bases and J gave up 5 bases, with 12 bases separating them. The CDR3 runs to 15 residues. DNA of the CDR3: TGTGCCAGCAGCGTAGGCAGGGCCCCCAACAATGAGCAGTTCTTC. It specifies CASSVGRAPNNEQFF.

This chain uses TRBV6-6 with TRBJ1-1; the D gene is possibly TRBD1 (6 bases). In germline, CDR1 is MNHNY, CDR2 SVGAGI (reference sequence). Trimming removed 8 bases from V and 3 bases from J, with 22 bases in between. The CDR3 spans 16 residues. The CDR3 DNA reads TGTGCCAGCGGCTCCGGGAGAAGGGGGTTTGACACTGAAGCTTTCTTT. It encodes CASGSGRRGFDTEAFF.

The CDR3 sequence is CASSQDLAYDSPLHF. As DNA, the CDR3 is TGCGCCAGCAGCCAAGACCTCGCTTATGATTCACCCCTCCACTTT. The gene calls are TRBV4-3 and TRBJ1-6; D not resolved. CDR1 and CDR2 from the germline V gene are LGHNA and YSLEER. This CDR3 is built from 15 residues. Trimming took off 0 bases at V and 8 bases at J, with 11 bases between the two ends.

V gene TRBV10-3 combines with J gene TRBJ1-1; D perhaps matches TRBD1 (6 bases). There are 13 residues in the CDR3. Trimming took 4 bases from V and 8 from J, leaving 14 bases between them. CDR1 is ENHRY, CDR2 SYGVKD, per germline. The CDR3 loop reads CAISARQAREAFF. For the CDR3, the DNA is TGTGCCATCAGTGCCAGACAGGCGAGGGAAGCTTTCTTT.

The rearrangement joins TRBV20-1 to TRBJ2-2; D is ambiguous. The germline V gene encodes CDR1 DFQATT and CDR2 SNEGSKA (reference sequence). The V end lost 3 bases, the J end lost 6 bases, and 14 bases lay between the germline ends. The CDR3 totals 14 residues. The CDR3 nucleotides are TGCAGTGCTAGTGACCTAAAGGGCGCCGGGGAGCTGTTTTTT. Residues: CSASDLKGAGELFF.

This chain links TRBV6-2 or TRBV6-3 with TRBJ2-3, with 11 bases fitting TRBD1. The CDR3 runs 15 residues. Per the germline V gene, CDR1 is MNHEY and CDR2 is SVGEGT. V shed 5 bases and J 4 bases; nucleotides not matched to a gene: 5. As DNA, the CDR3 is TGTGCCAGCAGTCCCGGACAGGGGGCGGCAGATACGCAGTATTTT. Its protein product is CASSPGQGAADTQYF.

This chain connects TRBV6-1 to TRBJ1-4; D not resolved. Germline values: CDR1 MNHNS, CDR2 SASEGT. This CDR3 region has 10 residues. Between the trimmed V and J ends, which lost 0 bases and 14 bases, there was a span of 4 bases. CDR3 region: CASSEARLFF. CDR3 sequence (DNA): TGTGCCAGCAGTGAAGCGCGCCTGTTTTTT.

The J gene is TRBJ1-1, the V gene TRBV24-1; no reliable D call. Germline CDR1 KGHDR, CDR2 SFDVKD. The CDR3 covers 14 residues. Trimming pared 5 bases from V and 0 bases from J, leaving 9 bases between. CDR3 in DNA: TGTGCCACCAGTGTCCATCACTTGAACACTGAAGCTTTCTTT. Translating gives CATSVHHLNTEAFF.

The V gene is TRBV5-1, the J gene TRBJ1-1; D is perhaps TRBD1 (5 bases). The CDR3 has 14 amino acids. The V gene's germline CDR1 is SGHRS and CDR2 YFSETQ. The ends were cut back, 4 bases at V and 1 base at J, with 11 bases in the middle. CDR3 nucleotide sequence: TGCGCCAGCAGCGCGACCGGGACGAACACTGAAGCTTTCTTT. Protein: CASSATGTNTEAFF.

The rearrangement uses TRBV27 and TRBJ1-1, with a tentative D call TRBD1 (5 bases). The CDR3 extends over 13 amino acids. Looked up from germline, CDR1 is MNHEY and CDR2 is SMNVEV (reference sequence). V gave up 0 bases and J gave up 9 bases, with 11 bases separating them. CDR3 in DNA: TGTGCCAGCAGTTTATCCGTCAGGGTCCAAGCTTTCTTT. The encoded protein is CASSLSVRVQAFF.

The J gene is TRBJ2-7, the V gene TRBV5-4, with 12 bases lining up with TRBD1. This CDR3 is 16 amino acids long. V was pared by 3 bases and J by 2 bases, with 6 bases of the junction left unmatched. Germline V gene data show CDR1 as SGHNT and CDR2 as YYREEE (reference sequence). This chain's CDR3 is CASSSPGQGAAYEQYF. The DNA of the CDR3 is TGTGCCAGCAGCTCGCCGGGACAGGGGGCAGCCTACGAGCAGTACTTC.

V is TRBV27 and J is TRBJ2-1, with D unresolved. Germline V gene lookup returns CDR1 MNHEY and CDR2 SMNVEV (reference sequence). This CDR3 is built from 13 residues. Deletions cut 2 bases from V and 6 bases from J, with 8 bases between. The CDR3 region is CASSLRWGNEQFF. The CDR3 DNA follows: TGTGCCAGCAGTTTAAGGTGGGGCAATGAGCAGTTCTTC.